This TCR beta chain was sequenced in a study of blood T cells in healthy people across ages. Researchers report isolating at least 7 million PBMCs per sample. Alongside a J-beta primer mix, a sample-barcoded 5' primer served in a second PCR lasting 7 to 11 cycles. Every cDNA molecule bore a tag from a template-switch adaptor containing 12 random nucleotides. TCRdb recomputed calls from the 5' RACE reads with MiXCR, one row per CDR3 protein. The sample yields about 600,000 distinct CDR3 sequences, roughly 43% seen once. Germline CDR1 is SGHKS and CDR2 is YYEKEE (reference sequence). The junction had 9 bases not matched to a gene; V was cut back by 1 base and J by 7 bases. The CDR3 is 16 residues long.

Sequenced sample: blood. The TCR was taken from an older man in good health. This chain joins TRBV5-5 and TRBJ2-1; 9 bases match TRBD2. The CDR3 sequence: CASSLSTSGLPNEQFF. The CDR3 DNA reads TGTGCCAGCAGCTTGAGTACTAGCGGGCTCCCAAATGAGCAGTTCTTC.